The clone carrying this TCR beta chain was counted a few times. Its cognate antigen is unknown. This sample was included in a study of T-cell memory formation after mild COVID-19. After removal of 5 bases from V and 1 base from J, the junction contained 12 bases not matched to a gene. Germline CDR1 SGHTA, CDR2 FQGNSA. The CDR3 totals 17 residues. The TCR alpha and TCR beta cDNA libraries, bearing sample barcodes and UMIs, were generated by 5'RACE using constant-segment primers. MiXCR was run by TCRdb on the 5' RACE reads, yielding one entry per CDR3 protein. This sample has over 400,000 distinct CDR3 sequences, with about a quarter found just once. General study results and limits: Confirmation of SARS-CoV-2 specificity was lacking for second-wave clones peaking day 37. Mostly located in CM and EM were contracting CD4+ clones, with contracting CD8+ clones located in EMRA.

The rearrangement links TRBV7-2 to TRBJ2-3, with 7 positions matching TRBD2. Source material: PBMCs or a T cell subset sorted from them (not recorded which). This receptor was taken from an adult woman who had mild COVID-19 (a few samples of this study predate the infection). Cell type and time point are not known. CDR3 in DNA: TGTGCCAGCAGCCCCCGCCCGCGGGGGATACGCACAGATACGCAGTATTTT. This gives the protein CASSPRPRGIRTDTQYF.